This is a list of T cell receptor beta chains from one sample in a study of cytomegalovirus exposure and HLA in healthy donors. Profiling relied on immunoSEQ multiplex PCR, and the TCRdb table lists in-frame clones only, not all of them. The sample includes about 110,000 clones, almost 75% of them seen just once. Sequences were obtained from PBMCs. The source is a man aged 40-55 years in good health and CMV-seronegative. The CDR3 runs from the conserved cysteine through the conserved F or W. D genes are given only for firm matches. Where a row states a size, it is once, few, many or the class of an expanded clone; other rows omit it.

CDR3 protein,CDR3 DNA,clone size,J gene,D gene,V gene
CASSLTNTGGSGEQFF,TGCGCCAGCAGCTTGACGAATACAGGGGGGTCTGGTGAGCAGTTCTTC,NA,TRBJ2-1,TRBD1,TRBV5-1
CASSSFTGSSDTQYF,TGTGCCAGCAGCTCATTCACAGGGTCATCAGATACGCAGTATTTT,NA,TRBJ2-3,NA,TRBV5-6
CATRSGGIDEQYF,TGTGCCACCAGGAGCGGGGGCATCGACGAGCAGTACTTC,NA,TRBJ2-7,TRBD2,TRBV15
CASSILIGAPDEQYF,TGTGCCAGTAGTATCCTGATCGGAGCCCCAGACGAGCAGTACTTC,NA,TRBJ2-7,NA,TRBV19
CASSDLGGRGGTQYF,TGTGCCAGCAGTGACCTGGGTGGGCGCGGGGGTACGCAGTATTTT,NA,TRBJ2-3,TRBD2,TRBV6-1
CATAGPSSTDTQYF,TGTGCCACCGCAGGCCCCTCCTCGACAGATACGCAGTATTTT,NA,TRBJ2-3,NA,TRBV18
CASSPGTSAYNEQFF,TGTGCCAGCTCACCAGGGACTAGCGCGTACAATGAGCAGTTCTTC,NA,TRBJ2-1,TRBD2,TRBV18
CASSPRDWQETQYF,TGTGCCAGTAGTCCCCGGGATTGGCAAGAGACCCAGTACTTC,once,TRBJ2-5,NA,TRBV19
CASSRDSDPQHF,TGTGCCAGCAGCCGGGACAGTGACCCCCAGCATTTT,few,TRBJ1-5,TRBD1,TRBV7-2
CAISEAGGTEAFF,TGTGCCATCAGTGAAGCGGGTGGCACTGAAGCTTTCTTT,NA,TRBJ1-1,NA,TRBV10-3
CSVDPTGGTTEAFF,TGCAGCGTTGACCCGACAGGGGGGACCACTGAAGCTTTCTTT,NA,TRBJ1-1,TRBD1,TRBV29-1
CASSFQTSGGDNEQFF,TGTGCCAGCAGCTTCCAGACTAGCGGGGGGGACAATGAGCAGTTCTTC,few,TRBJ2-1,TRBD2,TRBV7-2
CASQRGSYGYTF,TGTGCCAGCCAAAGGGGTTCGTATGGCTACACCTTC,NA,TRBJ1-2,NA,TRBV6-1
CASSLEGLGGEIADTQYF,TGTGCCAGCAGCTTAGAGGGCTTGGGGGGGGAGATAGCAGATACGCAGTATTTT,NA,TRBJ2-3,TRBD2,TRBV5-4
CASCPGQARGANVLTF,TGTGCCAGCTGTCCGGGACAGGCGAGAGGGGCCAACGTCCTGACTTTC,NA,TRBJ2-6,TRBD1,TRBV27
CASSSRQGPYEQYF,TGTGCCAGCAGCTCCCGACAGGGTCCCTACGAGCAGTACTTC,NA,TRBJ2-7,TRBD1,TRBV7-9
CASMGGEGTNYGYTF,TGTGCCAGCATGGGGGGGGAGGGAACTAACTATGGCTACACCTTC,NA,TRBJ1-2,NA,TRBV28
CASSQFPGQETYEQYF,TGTGCCAGCAGCCAATTTCCGGGACAGGAAACCTACGAGCAGTACTTC,few,TRBJ2-7,TRBD1,TRBV4-2
CASRTGAIYGYTF,TGTGCCAGCAGGACTGGGGCAATCTATGGCTACACCTTC,NA,TRBJ1-2,NA,TRBV6-5
CASSEGGPYYEQYF,TGTGCCAGCAGTGAGGGGGGGCCCTACTACGAGCAGTACTTC,NA,TRBJ2-7,NA,TRBV2
CSSSLDQGSYEQYF,TGTTCCAGCAGCTTAGATCAGGGCTCCTACGAGCAGTACTTC,few,TRBJ2-7,NA,TRBV7-9
CASSLIPSTDTQYF,TGTGCCAGCAGCTTAATCCCTAGCACAGATACGCAGTATTTT,once,TRBJ2-3,NA,TRBV7-3
CAISDYEGYTF,TGTGCCATCAGTGATTACGAGGGCTACACCTTC,NA,TRBJ1-2,NA,TRBV10-3
CASSHRGRMWYF,TGTGCCAGCAGTCACAGGGGGCGGATGTGGTACTTC,NA,TRBJ2-7,TRBD1,TRBV6-5
CASNGGAGRFYQPQHF,TGTGCCAGCAATGGGGGGGCAGGGAGGTTTTATCAGCCCCAGCATTTT,NA,TRBJ1-5,NA,TRBV2
CASSSRDSNQPQHF,TGTGCCAGTAGTAGCAGGGATAGCAATCAGCCCCAGCATTTT,NA,TRBJ1-5,NA,TRBV19
CASSLSQGQCEQYF,TGTGCCAGCAGTTTATCCCAGGGACAGTGCGAGCAGTACTTC,NA,TRBJ2-7,TRBD1,TRBV27
CASSETGTGLSGYTF,TGTGCCAGCAGTGAAACCGGGACAGGGCTATCTGGCTACACCTTC,NA,TRBJ1-2,TRBD1,TRBV6-1
CASGKTDTGTQYF,TGTGCCAGCGGTAAGACCGACACGGGAACGCAGTATTTT,few,TRBJ2-3,NA,TRBV9
CASSVVPPGANVLTF,TGTGCCAGCAGTGTCGTTCCCCCTGGGGCCAACGTCCTGACTTTC,NA,TRBJ2-6,NA,TRBV6-1
CASSSFSTGSSYNEQFF,TGTGCCAGCAGTTCATTTTCTACAGGGAGTAGTTACAATGAGCAGTTCTTC,NA,TRBJ2-1,NA,TRBV27
CASSRGHSNQPQHF,TGTGCCAGTTCCAGGGGTCATAGCAATCAGCCCCAGCATTTT,NA,TRBJ1-5,NA,TRBV19
CASSTNSGGAYEQYF,TGTGCCAGCAGTACTAATAGCGGGGGGGCCTACGAGCAGTACTTC,NA,TRBJ2-7,TRBD2,TRBV2
CSSNRPGQGYEKLFF,TGTTCCAGCAACCGACCGGGGCAGGGGTATGAAAAACTGTTTTTT,NA,TRBJ1-4,NA,TRBV7-9
CASSLAGGSYNSPLHF,TGTGCCAGCAGCTTGGCAGGGGGCTCCTATAATTCACCCCTCCACTTT,NA,TRBJ1-6,TRBD1,TRBV5-6
CAWIPRGRGTDTQHF,TGTGCCTGGATTCCCCGGGGGCGAGGGACAGATACGCAGCATTTT,NA,TRBJ1-5,TRBD1,TRBV30
CASSQGYEQYF,TGTGCCAGCAGTCAGGGGTACGAGCAGTACTTC,NA,TRBJ2-7,NA,TRBV27
CASSLGAGVTYNEQFF,TGCGCCAGCAGCTTGGGGGCAGGGGTAACCTACAATGAGCAGTTCTTC,NA,TRBJ2-1,NA,TRBV5-1
CASSLSSGVYGYTF,TGTGCCAGCAGTTTATCCTCAGGGGTCTATGGCTACACCTTC,NA,TRBJ1-2,NA,TRBV27
CASSEGTGDIYEQYF,TGTGCCAGCAGCGAAGGGACAGGGGACATCTACGAGCAGTACTTC,NA,TRBJ2-7,TRBD1,TRBV9
CASSVGGGSTDTQYF,TGTGCCAGTAGTGTGGGAGGGGGATCTACAGATACGCAGTATTTT,NA,TRBJ2-3,NA,TRBV19
CASSPQGGGYTF,TGTGCCAGCTCACCGCAGGGGGGCGGCTACACCTTC,NA,TRBJ1-2,TRBD1,TRBV18
CASSRTGPGNTIYF,TGTGCCAGTAGTAGGACAGGGCCTGGAAACACCATATATTTT,NA,TRBJ1-3,TRBD1,TRBV19
CASSAESAGAETQYF,TGTGCCAGCAGTGCGGAGTCTGCGGGGGCGGAGACCCAGTACTTC,many,TRBJ2-5,NA,TRBV2
CASGSITRGTQYF,TGTGCCAGCGGTTCGATCACCCGGGGGACGCAGTATTTT,NA,TRBJ2-3,NA,TRBV2
CASSQDGLASEQYF,TGTGCCAGCAGCCAAGATGGCCTAGCAAGCGAGCAGTACTTC,NA,TRBJ2-7,NA,TRBV4-2
CASSSGTGYEQYF,TGTGCCAGCAGCTCCGGGACAGGCTACGAGCAGTACTTC,NA,TRBJ2-7,TRBD1,TRBV13
CATSRDYQAGGTYNEQFF,TGTGCCACCAGCAGAGATTACCAAGCGGGGGGCACCTACAATGAGCAGTTCTTC,NA,TRBJ2-1,TRBD2,TRBV15
CASSRGGYGDTQYF,TGTGCCAGTAGTAGGGGCGGCTATGGGGATACCCAGTACTTC,once,TRBJ2-5,NA,TRBV19
CASSFRNTEAFF,TGTGCCAGCAGCTTCAGGAACACTGAAGCTTTCTTT,NA,TRBJ1-1,NA,TRBV5-4
CASSAGTAIYNEQFF,TGTGCCAGCAGCGCCGGGACAGCCATTTACAATGAGCAGTTCTTC,few,TRBJ2-1,TRBD1,TRBV13
CASSQDWGGEEKAFF,TGCGCCAGCAGCCAAGATTGGGGGGGTGAAGAAAAAGCTTTCTTT,few,TRBJ1-1,NA,TRBV4-3
CASSHTLGHNTGELFF,TGTGCCAGCAGTCATACTCTGGGACACAACACCGGGGAGCTGTTTTTT,NA,TRBJ2-2,NA,TRBV7-9
CASSLYAGGQELFF,TGTGCCAGCAGCTTATACGCAGGGGGTCAGGAGCTGTTTTTT,NA,TRBJ2-2,TRBD1,TRBV7-6